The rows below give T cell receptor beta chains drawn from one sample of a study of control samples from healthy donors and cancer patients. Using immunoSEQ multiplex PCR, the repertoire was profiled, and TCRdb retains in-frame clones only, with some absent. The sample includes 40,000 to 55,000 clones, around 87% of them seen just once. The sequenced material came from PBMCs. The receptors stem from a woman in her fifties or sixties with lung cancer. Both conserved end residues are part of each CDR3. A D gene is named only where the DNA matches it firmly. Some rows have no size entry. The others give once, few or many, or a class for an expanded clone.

TGTGCCACTATGGACTCTACTAGCACAGATACGCAGTATTTT,CATMDSTSTDTQYF,NA,TRBV10-3,NA,TRBJ2-3
TGTGCCAGTAATTCGGGGCCCGGGTATATTGGTACGCAGTATTTT,CASNSGPGYIGTQYF,once,TRBV19,NA,TRBJ2-3
TGTGCCAGCAGTTACGACGGGGCGCGGACTGAAGCTTTCTTT,CASSYDGARTEAFF,NA,TRBV6-5,NA,TRBJ1-1
TGCAGCGTTGTGAAGGACACCGGGGAGCTGTTTTTT,CSVVKDTGELFF,NA,TRBV29-1,NA,TRBJ2-2
TGTGCCACCAGTGGCCCCGGGACCGGGGACACCGGGGAGCTGTTTTTT,CATSGPGTGDTGELFF,NA,TRBV24-1,NA,TRBJ2-2
TGTGCCAGCAGCCAAGATTTCGGACACGTGAACACTGAAGCTTTCTTT,CASSQDFGHVNTEAFF,NA,TRBV14,NA,TRBJ1-1
TGTGCCAGCAGTTCGGGACAGGGACCTGGCTACACCTTC,CASSSGQGPGYTF,NA,TRBV6-5,TRBD1,TRBJ1-2
TGTGCCAGCAGCCAAGGGTACAGGGGCACCGGGGAGCTGTTTTTT,CASSQGYRGTGELFF,NA,TRBV3-1/TRBV3-2,TRBD1,TRBJ2-2
TGTGCCAGCAGTTGGCGACAGGGGGCTTTCCACGAGCAGTACTTC,CASSWRQGAFHEQYF,NA,TRBV27,TRBD1,TRBJ2-7
TGTGCCAGCAGCGTAGCTCAAGCTCCGGAGACCCAGTACTTC,CASSVAQAPETQYF,NA,TRBV9,NA,TRBJ2-5
TGTGCCAGCTCACAGGAGACAGGTCCTACGGAGCAGTACTTC,CASSQETGPTEQYF,NA,TRBV18,NA,TRBJ2-7
TGTGCCAGCGGGAGGACAGGGACTACGGACAATGAGCAGTTCTTC,CASGRTGTTDNEQFF,NA,TRBV27,NA,TRBJ2-1
TGTGCCAGCAGCTTAGTTCTACTAGAGCAGTTCTTC,CASSLVLLEQFF,NA,TRBV7-9,NA,TRBJ2-1
TGTGCCAGCAGCTCGAGACTAGCGGGAAACACCGGGGAGCTGTTTTTT,CASSSRLAGNTGELFF,few,TRBV7-9,TRBD2,TRBJ2-2
TGTGCCAGCAGGCTTACAGGTTTCTCTGGAAACACCATATATTTT,CASRLTGFSGNTIYF,NA,TRBV28,NA,TRBJ1-3
TGTGCCAGCTCACCCCCGGGGACATTGAACACTGAAGCTTTCTTT,CASSPPGTLNTEAFF,NA,TRBV18,NA,TRBJ1-1
TGTGCCAGCAGTTCTGACAGGGACTATGGCTACACCTTC,CASSSDRDYGYTF,NA,TRBV6-5,TRBD1,TRBJ1-2
TGTGCCAGCAGCTCCCCAGGGACGGCAGGGGATTCTTACGAGCAGTACTTC,CASSSPGTAGDSYEQYF,NA,TRBV11-3,NA,TRBJ2-7
TGCAGTTCTATCAGGGACACTGAAGCTTTCTTT,CSSIRDTEAFF,NA,TRBV20-1,NA,TRBJ1-1
TGTGCCAGTAGTATAGGGCGTGGGGGCTACACCTTC,CASSIGRGGYTF,NA,TRBV19,NA,TRBJ1-2
TGTGCCAGCAGTGGGGGACTAGATACCTACGAGCAGTACTTC,CASSGGLDTYEQYF,NA,TRBV5-4,TRBD2,TRBJ2-7
TGTGCCAGCAGTGAAATAGCGGGTTCAGGGTCACCCCTCCACTTT,CASSEIAGSGSPLHF,NA,TRBV6-1,NA,TRBJ1-6
TGTGCCAGCAGCGCTAACAGGGCCACTGAAGCTTTCTTT,CASSANRATEAFF,NA,TRBV12-3/TRBV12-4,NA,TRBJ1-1
TGTGCCAGCAGCCCACGGGATTCTGGCACAGATACGCAGTATTTT,CASSPRDSGTDTQYF,once,TRBV7-3,NA,TRBJ2-3
TGTGCCAGTAGTATGGGGCGGGAGCAGGGTCACGAGCAGTACTTC,CASSMGREQGHEQYF,NA,TRBV19,TRBD2,TRBJ2-7
TGCGCCAGCAGCTCTTGGGGGCCTGAAGAGACCCAGTACTTC,CASSSWGPEETQYF,NA,TRBV5-1,NA,TRBJ2-5
TGTGCCAGCAGCTTATCTCAGCGGGATTCGGATACGCAGTATTTT,CASSLSQRDSDTQYF,NA,TRBV11-2,TRBD2,TRBJ2-3
TGTGCCAGCTCAGCAGGGGCAACTAATGAAAAACTGTTTTTT,CASSAGATNEKLFF,NA,TRBV18,NA,TRBJ1-4
TGTGCCTGGACCCCCAACAGGGGGCTCCTGGATCAGCCCCAGCATTTT,CAWTPNRGLLDQPQHF,NA,TRBV30,TRBD1,TRBJ1-5
TGTGCCAGCAGTGCGGAGTCCTACGAGCAGTACTTC,CASSAESYEQYF,NA,TRBV13,NA,TRBJ2-7
TGTGCCAGCAGCCTTAGCGGGAGACGGGGAGATACGCAGTATTTT,CASSLSGRRGDTQYF,NA,TRBV3-1/TRBV3-2,TRBD2,TRBJ2-3
TGTGCCAGCAGCCAAGGTGTCCTCCCCCCCTACCGGGAGGGGGACTATGGCTACACCTTC,CASSQGVLPPYREGDYGYTF,once,TRBV4-2,NA,TRBJ1-2
TGTGCCAGTAGTATCCCAGGGTTTTCTGAAGCTTTCTTT,CASSIPGFSEAFF,NA,TRBV19,NA,TRBJ1-1
TGCGCCAGCAGCCAAGAGAGTAGCTCCTACGAGCAGTACTTC,CASSQESSSYEQYF,NA,TRBV4-3,NA,TRBJ2-7
TGTGCCAGCAGTACCTTTAGCGGGAGCTTGGAGACCCAGTACTTC,CASSTFSGSLETQYF,NA,TRBV6-6,TRBD2,TRBJ2-5
TGTGCCACCAGCAGAGATTGGGGGGGAAGCAATCAGCCCCAGCATTTT,CATSRDWGGSNQPQHF,NA,TRBV15,NA,TRBJ1-5
TGTGCCAGCAGCTTAGTGATAAGTTCCTACGAGCAGTACTTC,CASSLVISSYEQYF,NA,TRBV7-2,NA,TRBJ2-7
TGTGCCAGCAGTTTATCGTTGGCCGGCCGGGGAAAACTGTTTTTT,CASSLSLAGRGKLFF,NA,TRBV27,NA,TRBJ1-4
TGTGCCAGCAGTTATCGGGACATGAACACTGAAGCTTTCTTT,CASSYRDMNTEAFF,NA,TRBV27,NA,TRBJ1-1
TGTGCCAGCAGAAGGACAGTTAATGAAAAACTGTTTTTT,CASRRTVNEKLFF,NA,TRBV9,NA,TRBJ1-4
TGTGCCAGCAGTTACGGGTCTGCTTGGGGCTACACCTTC,CASSYGSAWGYTF,NA,TRBV12-3/TRBV12-4,NA,TRBJ1-2
TGTGCCAGCAGTTGGACAGGGCGAACAGATACGCAGTATTTT,CASSWTGRTDTQYF,NA,TRBV28,TRBD1,TRBJ2-3
TGTGCCAGCAGCCTCGGCCCGGGGGAGACCCAGTACTTC,CASSLGPGETQYF,few,TRBV3-1/TRBV3-2,NA,TRBJ2-5
TGTGCCAGCAGTTATACCCGGACTAACTTTAAGGGCTACACCTTC,CASSYTRTNFKGYTF,NA,TRBV2,NA,TRBJ1-2
TGTGCCACCAGCGCCCCACTGAACACCGGGGAGCTGTTTTTT,CATSAPLNTGELFF,once,TRBV24-1,NA,TRBJ2-2
TGTGCCAGCAGTTTAACAGGGGGTCGCGGTGGCTACACCTTC,CASSLTGGRGGYTF,NA,TRBV6-5,TRBD1,TRBJ1-2
TGTGCCAGCAGCGTAGAGACAATCACAGATACGCAGTATTTT,CASSVETITDTQYF,NA,TRBV9,NA,TRBJ2-3
TGCAGCGTTGCCAGGGGTGACTATGGCTACACCTTC,CSVARGDYGYTF,NA,TRBV29-1,NA,TRBJ1-2
TGTGCCAGCAGCGTACAGGGGGACAGTAATGAAAAACTGTTTTTT,CASSVQGDSNEKLFF,NA,TRBV5-6,TRBD1,TRBJ1-4
TGTGCCAGCAGCGCCGGGACAGGCCGGTACGAGCAGTACTTC,CASSAGTGRYEQYF,NA,TRBV9,TRBD1,TRBJ2-7
TGCGCCAGCAGCCCCTACAGGGAGGGGAACTATGGCTACACCTTC,CASSPYREGNYGYTF,NA,TRBV4-3,NA,TRBJ1-2
TGCGCCAGCAGCTTAACACCGAACGCTGAAGCTTTCTTT,CASSLTPNAEAFF,NA,TRBV5-1,NA,TRBJ1-1
TGTGCCAGCTCACCACCGGTCCCGAACACTGAAGCTTTCTTT,CASSPPVPNTEAFF,NA,TRBV18,NA,TRBJ1-1
TGTGCCAGTAGTATTAGCTACCAGGGGGCGAACACTGAAGCTTTCTTT,CASSISYQGANTEAFF,few,TRBV19,TRBD1,TRBJ1-1
TGTGCCAGCAGTCCGAAGCGGGGCAGGCCGTTGGACACTGAAGCTTTCTTT,CASSPKRGRPLDTEAFF,NA,TRBV6-6,NA,TRBJ1-1